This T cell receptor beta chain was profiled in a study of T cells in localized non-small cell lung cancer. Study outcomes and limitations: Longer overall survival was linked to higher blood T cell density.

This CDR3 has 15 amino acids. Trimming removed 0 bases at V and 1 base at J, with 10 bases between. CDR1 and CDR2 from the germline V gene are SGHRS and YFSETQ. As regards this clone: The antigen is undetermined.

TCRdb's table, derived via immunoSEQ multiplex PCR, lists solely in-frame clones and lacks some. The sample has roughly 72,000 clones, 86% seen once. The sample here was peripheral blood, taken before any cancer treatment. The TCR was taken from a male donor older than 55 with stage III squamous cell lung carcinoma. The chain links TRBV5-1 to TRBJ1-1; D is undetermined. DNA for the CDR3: TGCGCCAGCAGCTTGGCCGACCTAGGGAACACTGAAGCTTTCTTT. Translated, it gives CASSLADLGNTEAFF.